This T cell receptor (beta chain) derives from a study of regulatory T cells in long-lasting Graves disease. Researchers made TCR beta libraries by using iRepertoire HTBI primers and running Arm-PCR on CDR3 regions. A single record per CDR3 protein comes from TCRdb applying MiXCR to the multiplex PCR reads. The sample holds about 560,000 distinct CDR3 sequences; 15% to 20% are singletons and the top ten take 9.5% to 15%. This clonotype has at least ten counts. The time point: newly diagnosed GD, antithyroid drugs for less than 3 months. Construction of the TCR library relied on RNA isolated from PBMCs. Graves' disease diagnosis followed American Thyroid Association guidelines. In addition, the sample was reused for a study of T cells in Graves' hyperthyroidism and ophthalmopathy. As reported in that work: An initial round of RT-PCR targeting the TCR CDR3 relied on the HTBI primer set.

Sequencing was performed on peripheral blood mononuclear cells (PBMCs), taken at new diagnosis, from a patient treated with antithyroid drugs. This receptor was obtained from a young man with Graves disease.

CDR3 region: CASSIGTSLSEQYF. In DNA form, the CDR3 reads TGCGCCAGCAGCATCGGGACTAGTCTTAGCGAGCAGTACTTC. The rearrangement uses TRBV5-1 and TRBJ2-7, with 8 bases matching TRBD2. CDR3 length: 14 amino acids. The ends lost 4 bases at V and 6 bases at J; junction bases unmatched: 9. Germline V CDR1 and CDR2: SGHRS, YFSETQ.